The T cell receptor beta chain described here comes from a study of vaccination and CD4 T cells after COVID-19. Study information: Control wells got either CEFX epitopes, HIV-1 Nef peptides, or no peptide at all.

The Oncomine TCR Beta short-read assay was what sequenced the DNA obtained from cultured CD4+ T cells. The authors extracted genomic DNA from cultured CD4+ T cells. From the PCR reads, TCRdb called clonotypes with MiXCR, one entry per CDR3 protein. The sample shows 15,000 to 25,000 distinct CDR3 sequences, around 42% of them seen only once. Only a few counts were recorded for this clonotype. Its specificity is not known. V lost 5 bases and J 0 bases, leaving 7 bases between the germline ends. This CDR3 has 13 amino acids. The germline gives CDR1 SNHLY, CDR2 FYNNEI. The sample's treatment: roughly 11-day PBMC culture with coronavirus spike peptide pools or control peptides (ViraFEST assay).

V is TRBV2 and J is TRBJ2-5, with TRBD1 as a possible D gene (6 bases). The sequenced sample was cultured CD4+ T cells from blood. The receptor comes from a human donor with COVID-19. This CDR3 reads CASSWDNQETQYF. CDR3 nucleotides: TGTGCCAGCAGTTGGGACAACCAAGAGACCCAGTACTTC. Full variable domain (missing parts from reference TRBV2 and TRBJ2-5): EPEVTQTPSHQVTQMGQEVILRCVPISNHLYFYWYRQILGQKVEFLVSFYNNEISEKSEIFDDQFSVERPDGSNFTLKIRSTKLEDSAMYFCASSWDNQETQYFGPGTRLLVL.